What follows are 2 T cell receptor beta chains derived from one specimen sequenced in a study of blood T cell repertoires in COVID-19. The data were produced by immunoSEQ multiplex PCR, yet TCRdb's version contains in-frame clones alone and is incomplete. The profile shows over 110,000 clones, approximately 90% of them singletons. Sequencing was done on a sample of peripheral blood. The receptors derive from a human donor in a cohort sampled during active COVID-19.

This rearrangement joins TRBV6-5 to TRBJ1-3; D call uncertain. The CDR3 loop spans 15 amino acids. CDR1 and CDR2 from the germline V gene are MNHEY and SVGAGI. V was trimmed by 5 bases and J by 4 bases, leaving 15 bases between them. For the CDR3, the DNA is TGTGCCAGCAGTCCCAACGGCGGGGTGGGAAACACCATATATTTT. Its protein is CASSPNGGVGNTIYF.

On this clone: A junction boundary mismatches the germline segment, possibly from a read error. This rearrangement joins TRBV3-1 (or the pseudogene TRBV3-2) to TRBJ2-1; D is perhaps TRBD1 (7 bases). The germline V gene has CDR1 LGHDT and CDR2 YNNKEL (reference sequence). This CDR3 is built from 13 residues. CDR3 amino acids: CASSSGRTTRGVF. For the CDR3, the DNA is TGTGCCAGCAGCTCAGGGCGGACTACCAGGGGGGTCTTC.